These T cell receptor beta chains were read from a single sample in a study of CD8 T cells in Susac syndrome. TCRdb ran MiXCR on the immunoSEQ multiplex PCR reads and lists one entry per CDR3 protein. The table has 250,000 to 350,000 distinct CDR3 sequences, 92% seen once. Sequences were obtained from CD4+ T cells from PBMCs. Receptor source: a human donor with multiple sclerosis. CDR3s include the opening cysteine and the closing phenylalanine or tryptophan. The D gene is left open where the match is weak. Not all rows give a size; the values are once, few, many and, for expanded clones, a class.

size: -; V: TRBV27; D: -; J: TRBJ2-7; CDR3: CASSLIGRTGTSSYEQYF; DNA: TGTGCCAGCAGTCTAATCGGCCGGACCGGGACCTCGAGCTACGAGCAGTACTTC
size: -; V: TRBV24-1; D: TRBD2; J: TRBJ2-7; CDR3: CATSDPTAGGYEQYF; DNA: TGTGCCACCAGTGACCCGACAGCGGGGGGCTACGAGCAGTACTTC
size: few; V: TRBV7-2; D: -; J: TRBJ2-7; CDR3: CASSGATYEQYF; DNA: TGTGCCAGCAGCGGTGCAACCTACGAGCAGTACTTC
size: -; V: TRBV5-6; D: -; J: TRBJ2-7; CDR3: CASSLRQAYEQYF; DNA: TGTGCCAGCAGCTTGCGGCAGGCGTACGAGCAGTACTTC
size: -; V: TRBV19; D: TRBD1; J: TRBJ1-1; CDR3: CASSTQGDTEAFF; DNA: TGTGCCAGTAGTACACAGGGGGACACTGAAGCTTTCTTT
size: -; V: TRBV28; D: -; J: TRBJ2-4; CDR3: CASSLHGGMSKNIQYF; DNA: TGTGCCAGCAGTTTACACGGCGGGATGTCCAAAAACATTCAGTACTTC
size: few; V: TRBV20-1; D: -; J: TRBJ1-1; CDR3: CSAPNPAGGAEAFF; DNA: TGCAGTGCGCCCAATCCCGCCGGGGGGGCTGAAGCTTTCTTT
size: -; V: TRBV7-6; D: -; J: TRBJ2-7; CDR3: CASSYTLGTTYEQYF; DNA: TGTGCCAGCAGTTACACGCTCGGGACCACCTACGAGCAGTACTTC
size: -; V: TRBV7-3; D: -; J: TRBJ2-7; CDR3: CASSSGSGAPYEQYF; DNA: TGTGCCAGCAGCTCGGGATCGGGGGCCCCCTACGAGCAGTACTTC
size: -; V: TRBV6-2/TRBV6-3; D: -; J: TRBJ1-5; CDR3: CASSYDTPGGGSFSGNQPQHF; DNA: TGTGCCAGCAGTTACGATACCCCCGGCGGGGGCTCCTTTTCTGGCAATCAGCCCCAGCATTTT
size: once; V: TRBV7-9; D: TRBD2; J: TRBJ2-7; CDR3: CASSLASGFSYEQYF; DNA: TGTGCCAGCAGCTTGGCTAGCGGGTTCTCCTACGAGCAGTACTTC
size: -; V: TRBV19; D: -; J: TRBJ2-1; CDR3: CASSIWPSYSHNEQFF; DNA: TGTGCCAGTAGTATTTGGCCTAGTTACTCTCACAATGAGCAGTTCTTC
size: -; V: TRBV30; D: -; J: TRBJ1-6; CDR3: CAWTPTGGPRNSPLHF; DNA: TGTGCCTGGACCCCCACGGGCGGACCAAGGAATTCACCCCTCCACTTT
size: -; V: TRBV20-1; D: TRBD2; J: TRBJ2-1; CDR3: CSAAPSGRSPFF; DNA: TGCAGTGCTGCCCCAAGCGGGAGGAGTCCGTTCTTC
size: -; V: TRBV15; D: -; J: TRBJ1-1; CDR3: CATSRDYTGGPREAFF; DNA: TGTGCCACCAGCAGAGATTATACCGGCGGACCCCGTGAAGCTTTCTTT
size: -; V: TRBV7-2; D: TRBD1; J: TRBJ1-4; CDR3: CASSPPGQGGEKLFF; DNA: TGTGCCAGCAGCCCTCCGGGACAGGGTGGGGAAAAACTGTTTTTT
size: -; V: TRBV5-6; D: TRBD2; J: TRBJ2-1; CDR3: CASSFRYSGAVSSYNEQFF; DNA: TGTGCCAGCAGCTTTAGGTATAGCGGGGCCGTTAGCTCCTACAATGAGCAGTTCTTC
size: once; V: TRBV5-1; D: -; J: TRBJ1-4; CDR3: CASSLTVSTNEKLFF; DNA: TGCGCCAGCAGCTTGACGGTCTCAACTAATGAAAAACTGTTTTTT
size: once; V: TRBV19; D: TRBD2; J: TRBJ2-7; CDR3: CASKVSGGYEQYF; DNA: TGTGCCAGTAAGGTGAGCGGGGGGTACGAGCAGTACTTC
size: -; V: TRBV15; D: -; J: TRBJ2-3; CDR3: CATSRKMWGATDTQYF; DNA: TGTGCCACCAGCAGAAAAATGTGGGGGGCCACAGATACGCAGTATTTT
size: -; V: TRBV9; D: -; J: TRBJ2-2; CDR3: CASRRDFNTGELFF; DNA: TGTGCCAGCAGGAGGGACTTCAACACCGGGGAGCTGTTTTTT
size: -; V: TRBV7-2; D: TRBD2; J: TRBJ2-7; CDR3: CASSLVPQAGVTLYEQYF; DNA: TGTGCCAGCAGCTTAGTCCCCCAAGCGGGAGTGACGCTCTACGAGCAGTACTTC
size: -; V: TRBV6-1; D: -; J: TRBJ1-1; CDR3: CASSDSANTEAFF; DNA: TGTGCCAGCAGTGATAGCGCGAACACTGAAGCTTTCTTT
size: -; V: TRBV4-1; D: TRBD1; J: TRBJ1-2; CDR3: CASSEDQPGQPYGYTF; DNA: TGCGCCAGCAGCGAAGATCAGCCGGGACAGCCATATGGCTACACCTTC
size: -; V: TRBV29-1; D: -; J: TRBJ2-1; CDR3: CSVEAEMNEQFF; DNA: TGCAGCGTTGAAGCTGAAATGAATGAGCAGTTCTTC
size: -; V: TRBV20-1; D: -; J: TRBJ2-7; CDR3: CSARDILGLPYEQYF; DNA: TGCAGTGCTAGAGATATTTTAGGGCTCCCTTACGAGCAGTACTTC
size: -; V: TRBV20-1; D: -; J: TRBJ1-6; CDR3: CSAGNGAINNSPLHF; DNA: TGCAGTGCTGGAAACGGGGCGATTAATAATTCACCCCTCCACTTT
size: -; V: TRBV5-1; D: -; J: TRBJ1-2; CDR3: CASTGQNYGYTF; DNA: TGCGCCAGCACCGGACAGAACTATGGCTACACCTTC
size: -; V: TRBV12-5; D: TRBD2; J: TRBJ2-2; CDR3: CASGLVRRGGLIPQNTGELFF; DNA: TGTGCTAGTGGTTTGGTAAGGCGGGGGGGCCTGATACCACAGAACACCGGGGAGCTGTTTTTT
size: -; V: TRBV18; D: TRBD1; J: TRBJ1-1; CDR3: CASSPPRTGANTEAFF; DNA: TGTGCCAGCTCACCTCCCCGGACAGGAGCAAACACTGAAGCTTTCTTT
size: -; V: TRBV5-1; D: TRBD2; J: TRBJ2-1; CDR3: CASSPAEGARTSLPSYNEQFF; DNA: TGCGCCAGCAGCCCGGCGGAGGGCGCGAGGACTAGCCTCCCCTCCTACAATGAGCAGTTCTTC
size: -; V: TRBV29-1; D: -; J: TRBJ1-1; CDR3: CSVVRGGVTEAFF; DNA: TGCAGCGTTGTTCGCGGGGGGGTTACTGAAGCTTTCTTT
size: -; V: TRBV4-2; D: -; J: TRBJ2-5; CDR3: CASSQPGTAGETQYF; DNA: TGTGCCAGCAGCCAACCCGGGACTGCAGGGGAGACCCAGTACTTC
size: -; V: TRBV6-6; D: -; J: TRBJ1-6; CDR3: CASSYSTAADSPLHF; DNA: TGTGCCAGCAGTTACTCTACGGCGGCGGATTCACCCCTCCACTTT
size: -; V: TRBV19; D: TRBD1; J: TRBJ1-6; CDR3: CASSRGGTGVVSLHF; DNA: TGTGCCAGTAGTAGGGGGGGGACAGGGGTTGTTTCCCTCCACTTT
size: -; V: TRBV5-6; D: -; J: TRBJ2-1; CDR3: CASSTIGGSYNEQFF; DNA: TGTGCCAGCAGTACCATAGGGGGGTCCTACAATGAGCAGTTCTTC
size: few; V: TRBV29-1; D: -; J: TRBJ1-2; CDR3: CSVVGLFYGYTF; DNA: TGCAGCGTTGTTGGACTGTTCTATGGCTACACCTTC
size: -; V: TRBV19; D: -; J: TRBJ2-2; CDR3: CASSIALGLSTGELFF; DNA: TGTGCCAGTAGTATCGCGCTAGGCCTGTCCACCGGGGAGCTGTTTTTT
size: -; V: TRBV4-3; D: -; J: TRBJ2-3; CDR3: CASSQLVAHGTDTQYF; DNA: TGCGCCAGCAGCCAACTTGTGGCCCATGGCACAGATACGCAGTATTTT
size: once; V: TRBV12-3/TRBV12-4; D: -; J: TRBJ1-3; CDR3: CASALRVGNTIYF; DNA: TGTGCCAGCGCGTTACGCGTTGGAAACACCATATATTTT
size: -; V: TRBV28; D: TRBD1; J: TRBJ2-7; CDR3: CASSLIGTGTYEQYF; DNA: TGTGCCAGCAGTTTAATCGGGACAGGGACCTACGAGCAGTACTTC
size: -; V: TRBV20-1; D: -; J: TRBJ2-3; CDR3: CSAKLLGDTQYF; DNA: TGCAGTGCTAAGCTCCTGGGGGATACGCAGTATTTT